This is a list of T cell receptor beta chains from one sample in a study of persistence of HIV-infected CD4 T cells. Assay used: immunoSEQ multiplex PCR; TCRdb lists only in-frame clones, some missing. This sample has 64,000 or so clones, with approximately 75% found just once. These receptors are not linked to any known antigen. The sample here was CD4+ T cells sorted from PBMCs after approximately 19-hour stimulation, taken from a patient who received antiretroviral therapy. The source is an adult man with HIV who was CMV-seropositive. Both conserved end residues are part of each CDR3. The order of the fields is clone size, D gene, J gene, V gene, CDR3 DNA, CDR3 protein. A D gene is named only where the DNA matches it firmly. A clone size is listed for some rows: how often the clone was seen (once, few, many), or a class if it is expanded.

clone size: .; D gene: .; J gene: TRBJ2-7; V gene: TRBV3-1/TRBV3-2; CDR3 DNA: TGTGCCAGCAGCTACCCCCTTGGAGAGCAGTACTTC; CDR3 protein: CASSYPLGEQYF
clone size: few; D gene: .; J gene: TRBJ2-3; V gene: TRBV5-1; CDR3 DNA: TGCGCCAGCAGGTGGGAGGCTAGCACAGATACGCAGTATTTT; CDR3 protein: CASRWEASTDTQYF
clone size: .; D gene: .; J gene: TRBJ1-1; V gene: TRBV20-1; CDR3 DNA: TGCAGTGCTAGTCCCCACAACACTGAAGCTTTCTTT; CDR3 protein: CSASPHNTEAFF
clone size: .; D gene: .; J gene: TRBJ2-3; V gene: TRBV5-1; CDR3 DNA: TGCGCCAGCAGCCTAGGAGAGGGGAGAGGGGTTGGGGCCACAGATACGCAGTATTTT; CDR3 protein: CASSLGEGRGVGATDTQYF
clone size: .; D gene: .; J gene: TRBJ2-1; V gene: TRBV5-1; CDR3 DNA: TGCGCCAGCAGCCCTAGGACGCAGGGTGAGCAGTTCTTC; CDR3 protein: CASSPRTQGEQFF
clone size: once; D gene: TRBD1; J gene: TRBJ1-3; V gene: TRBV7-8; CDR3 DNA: TGTGCCAGCAGCCTGGGGACAGGCCTCTCTGGAAACACCATATATTTT; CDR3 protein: CASSLGTGLSGNTIYF
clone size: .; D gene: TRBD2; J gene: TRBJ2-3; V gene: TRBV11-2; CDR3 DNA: TGTGCCAGCAGTCAAGTAGCGGGGGGTTGGATTAGCACAGATACGCAGTATTTT; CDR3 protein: CASSQVAGGWISTDTQYF
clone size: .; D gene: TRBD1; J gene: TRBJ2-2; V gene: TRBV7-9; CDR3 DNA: TGTGCCAGCAGCCCACGGACAGGAAACACCGGGGAGCTGTTTTTT; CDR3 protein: CASSPRTGNTGELFF
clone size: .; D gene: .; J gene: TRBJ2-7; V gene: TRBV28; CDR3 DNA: TGTGCCAGCAGTCAAGCCGGGCCTATTAAGAACGAGCAGTACTTC; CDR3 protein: CASSQAGPIKNEQYF
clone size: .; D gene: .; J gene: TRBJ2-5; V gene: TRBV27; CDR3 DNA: TGTGCCAGCAGTCTAAACTTCGGGACCACAGAGACCCAGTACTTC; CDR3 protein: CASSLNFGTTETQYF